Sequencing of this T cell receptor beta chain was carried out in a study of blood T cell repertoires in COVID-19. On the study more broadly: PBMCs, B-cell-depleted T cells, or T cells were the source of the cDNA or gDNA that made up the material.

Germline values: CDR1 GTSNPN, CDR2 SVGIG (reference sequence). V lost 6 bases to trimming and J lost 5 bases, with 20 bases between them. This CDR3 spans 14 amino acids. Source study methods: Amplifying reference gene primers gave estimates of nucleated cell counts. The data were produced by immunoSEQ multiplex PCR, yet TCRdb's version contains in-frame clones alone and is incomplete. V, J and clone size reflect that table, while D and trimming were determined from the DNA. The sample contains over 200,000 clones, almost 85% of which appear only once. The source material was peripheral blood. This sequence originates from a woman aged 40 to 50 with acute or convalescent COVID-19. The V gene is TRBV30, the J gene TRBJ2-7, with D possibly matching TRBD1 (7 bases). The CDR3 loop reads CACHRQGGVDEQYF. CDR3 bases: TGTGCCTGTCACCGACAGGGAGGTGTGGACGAGCAGTACTTC.